The 17 T cell receptor beta chains listed next were all sequenced from one sample in a study of OX40 agonist ivuxolimab in advanced cancers. Libraries came from the immunoSEQ multiplex PCR assay. TCRdb holds this immuneACCESS table with in-frame rearrangements only. Some clones are missing; in checked studies, unresolved V genes explain under half, and the rest has no known cause. The sample records around 20,000 clones, 67% of which are singletons. The ten biggest clones cover approximately 19% of the sample. The specimen comprised CD4+ or CD8+ T cells sorted from blood, sampled in a trial of the OX40 agonist ivuxolimab. These receptors came from an adult with an advanced solid tumor such as melanoma, head and neck, liver or kidney cancer.

The chain combines TRBV27 with TRBJ1-1; D unclear. In germline, CDR1 is MNHEY, CDR2 SMNVEV (reference sequence). The V gene lost 5 bases and the J gene lost 4 bases, with 14 bases spanning the gap. The CDR3 totals 14 residues. CDR3 coding DNA: TGTGCCAGCAGTCTGGCGGGAAGCGGCACTGAAGCTTTCTTT. Amino acid sequence: CASSLAGSGTEAFF.

J is TRBJ1-2 and V is TRBV11-2; D is undetermined. The ends were cut back, 7 bases at V and 8 bases at J, with 14 bases in the middle. The germline V gene encodes CDR1 SGHAT and CDR2 FQNNGV. The CDR3 is made up of 12 amino acids. The CDR3 region is CASTSLGEGYTF. In DNA form, the CDR3 reads TGTGCCAGCACCTCTCTCGGGGAGGGCTACACCTTC.

V is TRBV7-2 and J is TRBJ2-1; the match to TRBD2 covers 8 bases. Trimming at V came to 5 bases and at J to 6 bases, leaving 15 bases not matched to a gene. CDR1 and CDR2 (germline): SGHTA, FQGNSA. CDR3 length: 17 amino acids. The CDR3 region is CASSLQGGAGGFNEQFF. In nucleotides, the CDR3 is TGTGCCAGCAGCCTCCAAGGGGGGGCGGGAGGCTTCAATGAGCAGTTCTTC.

The chain couples TRBV30 to TRBJ2-7; 7 bases agree with TRBD1. CDR3 length equals 14 residues. Germline values: CDR1 GTSNPN, CDR2 SVGIG (reference sequence). Unmatched junction bases numbered 11, after V lost 2 bases and J lost 7 bases. The CDR3 here is CAWSTSGRGWEQYF. DNA of the CDR3: TGTGCCTGGAGTACCTCGGGCAGGGGGTGGGAGCAGTACTTC.

The sample holds a few counts of this clone. The chain joins TRBV9 to TRBJ2-7, with D tentatively TRBD1 (6 bases). V dropped 0 bases and J dropped 1 base, with 8 bases sitting between them. This CDR3 is 14 amino acids long. Germline V gene sequence: CDR1 SGDLS, CDR2 YYNGEE. This chain's CDR3 is CASSVADRSYEQYF. The CDR3 nucleotides read TGTGCCAGCAGCGTAGCCGACAGGTCCTACGAGCAGTACTTC.

The genes are TRBV7-9 and TRBJ2-5; D unresolved. The CDR3 sequence is 14 residues long. CDR1 SEHNR and CDR2 FQNEAQ come from the germline V gene (reference sequence). Trimming removed 2 bases at V and 5 bases at J, with 12 bases between. The CDR3 bases are TGTGCCAGCAGCTTAAGGGCTATTGGGGAGACCCAGTACTTC. Its translation is CASSLRAIGETQYF.

As DNA, the CDR3 is TGTGCCAGCAGCAGGGCCCCCTACGAGCAGTACTTC. This gives the protein CASSRAPYEQYF. The chain has TRBV7-9 and TRBJ2-5, with D hard to call. Gene TRBJ2-7 matches the end of the DNA better, so the J call may be wrong. CDR3 length: 12 residues. Looked up from germline, CDR1 is SEHNR and CDR2 is FQNEAQ (reference sequence).

The chain uses TRBV11-2 and TRBJ2-5; TRBD1 matches 7 bases. Gene TRBJ2-7 matches the end of the DNA better, so the J call may be wrong. Germline-derived CDR1 and CDR2 are SGHAT and FQNNGV. CDR3 length: 11 residues. Here the CDR3 reads CASSQGDEQYF. The CDR3 DNA reads as TGTGCCAGCAGCCAGGGGGACGAGCAGTACTTC.

V is TRBV6-6 and J is TRBJ1-4; TRBD1 aligns across 9 bases. Germline V lookup: CDR1 MNHNY, CDR2 SVGAGI (reference sequence). CDR3 length: 14 residues. The junction had 7 bases not matched to a gene; V was cut back by 6 bases and J by 8 bases. As DNA, the CDR3 is TGTGCCAGCAGAACACTCGGGACAGGGGAAAAACTGTTTTTT. It yields the protein CASRTLGTGEKLFF.

V usage is TRBV11-2 and J usage is TRBJ2-7, with 13 nucleotides matching TRBD2. There are 16 residues in the CDR3. Germline V CDR1 and CDR2: SGHAT, FQNNGV. The trim removed 5 bases at V and 0 bases at J, leaving 4 bases unmatched. This CDR3 reads CASSLGTSGISYEQYF. The CDR3 DNA sequence: TGTGCCAGCAGCCTAGGGACTAGCGGGATCTCCTACGAGCAGTACTTC.

The chain employs TRBV27 and TRBJ2-1; D not certain. CDR3 size: 17 residues. V was cut by 1 base and J by 0 bases, with 13 bases left in between. CDR1 and CDR2 from the germline V gene are MNHEY and SMNVEV (reference sequence). CDR3 protein: CASSLFPPTSSYNEQFF. CDR3 bases: TGTGCCAGCAGTTTATTCCCCCCAACGAGCTCCTACAATGAGCAGTTCTTC.

A note on this clone: An end of the junction does not agree with germline; a read error may underlie this. This same CDR3 is encoded by further DNA sequences in the sample. This rearrangement joins TRBV5-4 to TRBJ1-1; unclear D gene. This CDR3 is built from 16 residues. Per the germline V gene, CDR1 is SGHNT and CDR2 is YYREEE (reference sequence). The CDR3 region is CASSLDIGIGNTEAFF. CDR3 DNA: TGTGCCAGCAGCTTGGACATAGGGATTGGGAACACTGAGGCTTTCTTT.

J is TRBJ2-5 and V is TRBV19; unclear D gene. Judging by the DNA end, TRBJ2-7 fits better; the J call may be wrong. The CDR3 runs 13 residues. The V gene's germline CDR1 is LNHDA and CDR2 SQIVND (reference sequence). CDR3 loop: CASSMGIPYEQYF. DNA of the CDR3: TGTGCCAGTAGTATGGGCATTCCCTACGAGCAGTACTTC.

This clone has only one observation. The J gene is TRBJ2-7, the V gene TRBV7-9, with 8 bases fitting TRBD1. The germline V gene has CDR1 SEHNR and CDR2 FQNEAQ (reference sequence). The CDR3 consists of 19 residues. Unmatched junction bases numbered 21, after V lost 5 bases and J lost 3 bases. CDR3 in amino acids: CASSPRQGQGSSSVYEQYF. Written as DNA, the CDR3 is TGTGCCAGCAGCCCACGTCAAGGACAGGGATCTTCTAGCGTCTACGAGCAGTACTTC.

The V and J genes are TRBV11-2 and TRBJ2-3; 13 bases line up with TRBD2. CDR3 length: 16 residues. The J segment lost 3 bases and the V segment lost 0 bases, leaving 0 bases of the junction unmatched. The germline V gene has CDR1 SGHAT and CDR2 FQNNGV. The CDR3 sequence: CASSLEGLAGTDTQYF. CDR3 nucleotides: TGTGCCAGCAGCTTAGAGGGACTAGCGGGAACAGATACGCAGTATTTT.

The chain is built from TRBV4-3 and TRBJ2-1, with D perhaps TRBD1 (6 bases). V lost 2 bases to trimming and J lost 3 bases, with 8 bases between them. Germline V CDR1 and CDR2: LGHNA, YSLEER. CDR3 length: 14 residues. CDR3: CASSQSRGYNEQFF. For the CDR3, the DNA is TGCGCCAGCAGCCAATCCAGGGGCTACAATGAGCAGTTCTTC.

The V call is TRBV20-1, the J call TRBJ2-5; D is ambiguous. The V gene lost 4 bases and the J gene lost 2 bases, with 5 bases spanning the gap. Germline CDR1 reads DFQATT; CDR2 reads SNEGSKA (reference sequence). The CDR3 covers 11 residues. The CDR3 bases are TGCAGTGCTACCAGGCAAGAGACCCAGTACTTC. Encoded protein: CSATRQETQYF.